The clone carrying this TCR beta chain was detected only a few times. No antigen is known for it. This sample is part of a study of identical twins. Study results and caveats: Out-of-frame alpha sequences common to twins were enriched for low generation probability. Insertion counts were lower in abundant cord blood beta clonotypes, a trend that memory repertoires did not show.

Trimming removed 4 bases from V and 1 base from J, with 13 bases in between. The germline CDR1 and CDR2 sequences are SQVTM and ANQGSEA. The CDR3 has 14 amino acids. Template switching added a universal primer site; cDNA carried unique molecular identifiers. One entry per CDR3 protein results from TCRdb running MiXCR on the 5' RACE reads. Among approximately 1.8 million distinct CDR3 sequences listed, more than 30% were seen once. Sequencing was performed on cord blood. The rearrangement links TRBV29-1 to TRBJ1-1, with D unclear. The source is a newborn girl in good health. The CDR3 DNA sequence: TGCAGCGTTGTAGTCGGGCGCAGGAACACTGAAGCTTTCTTT. Amino acid sequence: CSVVVGRRNTEAFF.